This T cell receptor (beta chain) was profiled in a study of shared clonotypes between healthy human individuals (dated by TCRdb to about 2020). General notes on the study: Three men and two women, aged 18 to 49 years, made up the cohort. Leukapheresis yielded between about 0.9 and 10 billion PBMCs per donor. Blood TCR repertoires of five healthy adults were deeply sequenced to estimate repertoire size and the extent of clonotype sharing between individuals. To increase sequencing depth and limit assay-specific biases, different laboratories used diverse techniques to prepare libraries and sequence TCR repertoires. For each donor, CD4 naive and CD4 memory were each run on three plates, CD8 naive on two plates, and CD8 memory on one plate. The paper's findings and limits, for the study overall: Because the study included a small number of donors, the genetic and exposure-history diversity represented was limited. Naive subsets generally had larger estimated clonotype richness than memory subsets. Compared with non-shared clonotypes, clonotypes shared by all four sorted-subset donors had higher generation probabilities. Across a handful of donors, approximately 5% of naive CD4, 3% to 4% of naive CD8, approximately 2.5% of memory CD4, and 0.4% of memory CD8 clonotypes were shared. Pairwise subsampling led to the expectation that sequencing depth would affect the degree of clonotype sharing among donors. Only blood was sampled, and tissue TCR repertoires likely differ from those in blood. Incomplete sequencing was indicated by rarefaction of sorted-subset datasets, despite the large sequencing depth.

The donors were healthy, HIV-negative adults who had no recently reported acute infections or vaccinations. All donors were Caucasian adults living in Nashville, Tennessee, USA. Magnetic negative selection was used to enrich CD4+ T cells, after which naive cells were positively selected on CD45RA and the negative fraction became the memory subset. Blood was obtained by leukapheresis, after which PBMCs were separated by Ficoll-Histopaque density gradient centrifugation and cryopreserved in liquid nitrogen vapor phase. Analytical flow cytometry was used to check the purity and quantity of each magnetically sorted T cell population. Each sorted fraction had its genomic DNA isolated and then quantified by UV absorbance on a Nanodrop 2000c. TCR CDR3 regions were amplified from genomic DNA by multiplex PCR using the deep immunoSEQ assay. Genomic DNA extracted from each cell subset was distributed evenly over all wells of several immunoSEQ 96-well plates, and each plate served as one replicate. For sorted subsets, about 220 ng of genomic DNA, equivalent to 30,000 or so T cell genomes, went into each replicate PCR. Purified libraries were measured with a Qubit 3.0 fluorometer, size-checked on a Bioanalyzer 2100, and measured again with the KAPA Library Quantification kit. Every immunoSEQ 96-well plate was sequenced on a separate single-read 150-cycle Illumina NextSeq 550 flow cell. The paper's data handling went like this. Because the immunoSEQ output included only junctional sequences and no quality scores, the filtering could not be the same as the filtering used for full-length reads. To assign V/J genes and CDR3, sequences were annotated using PyIR, a Python wrapper for IgBLAST v1.9, with IMGT germline references. Any read was removed if the V/J assignment was weak (E-value above 1e-6), the CDR3 was missing, or the read contained stop codons, out-of-frame junctions, or ambiguous translated residues. A V3J clonotype was defined by an identical inferred V gene, J gene, and CDR3 amino acid sequence. Percentage overlap between repertoires was computed as shared unique clonotypes divided by the size of the smaller repertoire. Three approaches were used to assess repertoire richness: RTK rarefaction, the Chao1 estimator, and Recon v2.1 estimates of unobserved clonotypes. Generation probabilities for all TCRbeta clonotypes obtained by the gDNA method from several donors were computed using OLGA. TCRdb carries this immuneACCESS record with in-frame sequences only. Its versions omit some clonotypes, under half of them owing to an unresolved V gene in the studies checked, with the rest unexplained. V and J calls and clone size follow that table, whereas D and trimming were derived from the DNA. The sample table shows roughly 1,500,000 clones, and about 98.5% are seen once. The ten largest account for roughly 0.35% of the sample.

This clone was detected only once. No cognate antigen has been identified for it. No base qualities exist here, and no much larger clone lies one base off it. The same CDR3 can be traced to other DNA sequences in this sample. The CDR3, cysteine through phenylalanine, is 15 amino acids long. This entry keeps only the CDR3 DNA: 45 bases, framed from base 1. Based on the germline V gene, the CDR1 and CDR2 sequences are SGHRS and YFSETQ. Trimming removed 0 bases from V and 0 bases from J, leaving 8 bases between the germline ends. Sequencing input: naive CD4+ T cells sorted from blood. The cell subset or site label, read with the paper, signifies: CD45RA+ positively selected. The receptor chain draws on TRBV5-1 and TRBJ2-3; the D gene cannot be resolved reliably. This receptor was identified in a man aged 25-45 years in good health. In nucleotide form, the sequence is TGCGCCAGCAGCTTGGGGGGTGCTAGCACAGATACGCAGTATTTT. This codes for CASSLGGASTDTQYF.